One sample yielded the 27 T cell receptor beta chains listed below, sequenced in a study of cytomegalovirus exposure and HLA in healthy donors. Primers for the PCR totalled 60 Vbeta and 13 Jbeta. Assay: immunoSEQ multiplex PCR; the TCRdb copy retains only in-frame clones and omits some. The sample holds fewer than 120,000 clones; around 80% are singletons and the top ten take about 2.9%. The sample taken for sequencing was PBMCs. The receptors here all came from a woman aged 55-69 years in good health and CMV-seropositive.

The rearrangement joins TRBV2 to TRBJ1-5; 9 bases agree with TRBD1. The germline CDR1 and CDR2 sequences are SNHLY and FYNNEI. The trim removed 6 bases at V and 6 bases at J, leaving 6 bases unmatched. The CDR3 covers 14 residues. In DNA form, the CDR3 reads TGTGCCAGCAGCGGAACAGGGGGCGGTCAGCCCCAGCATTTT. This gives the protein CASSGTGGGQPQHF.

The chain combines TRBV7-2 with TRBJ1-5; D not resolved. The CDR3 totals 15 residues. Germline-derived CDR1 and CDR2 are SGHTA and FQGNSA. With 1 base removed from V and 5 bases from J, the gap between germline ends came to 12 bases. CDR3 sequence: CASSLVAAMDQPQHF. DNA of the CDR3: TGTGCCAGCAGCTTAGTGGCGGCAATGGATCAGCCCCAGCATTTT.

This chain links TRBV5-4 with TRBJ1-3, with unresolved D. The CDR3 runs 14 residues. Deletions cut 0 bases from V and 0 bases from J, with 4 bases between. The germline CDR1 and CDR2 sequences are SGHNT and YYREEE (reference sequence). The CDR3 DNA sequence: TGTGCCAGCAGCTTGGCCAGCTCTGGAAACACCATATATTTT. It yields the protein CASSLASSGNTIYF.

This chain uses TRBV28 with TRBJ1-2, with TRBD1 matching over 8 bases. The CDR3 is made up of 16 amino acids. The V gene end was trimmed by 6 bases and the J gene end by 3 bases; junction bases not matched to a gene: 12. Germline CDR1 MDHEN, CDR2 SYDVKM. As DNA, the CDR3 is TGTGCCAGCAGCAATACAGGGGGACCTTTGGACTATGGCTACACCTTC. Amino acid sequence: CASSNTGGPLDYGYTF.

The V gene is TRBV6-1, the J gene TRBJ2-5, with a weak D call TRBD2 (5 bases). V was shortened by 4 bases and J by 5 bases, with 14 bases between the two germline ends. CDR3 length: 14 residues. Per the germline V gene, CDR1 is MNHNS and CDR2 is SASEGT. The CDR3 loop is CASSASVGMETQYF. DNA for the CDR3: TGTGCCAGCAGTGCAAGCGTCGGGATGGAGACCCAGTACTTC.

This clone appeared a few times. The gene calls are TRBV4-1 and TRBJ1-1; D gene ambiguous. Trimming left V 4 bases short and J 1 base short, with 10 bases between. The CDR3 extends over 14 amino acids. The germline V gene encodes CDR1 MGHRA and CDR2 YSYEKL. Written as DNA, the CDR3 is TGCGCCAGCAGCCCTGGGCTGAGGAACACTGAAGCTTTCTTT. Translating it yields CASSPGLRNTEAFF.

The chain carries TRBV25-1 and TRBJ2-3, with D possibly being TRBD2 (9 bases). V gave up 5 bases and J gave up 4 bases, with 22 bases separating them. The CDR3 has 17 amino acids. Germline V gives CDR1 MGHDK, CDR2 SYGVNS. The CDR3 spells CASSPQGAGGPSDTQYF. CDR3 DNA: TGTGCCAGCAGTCCCCAGGGGGCGGGAGGGCCATCAGATACGCAGTATTTT.

V and J are TRBV11-3 and TRBJ2-1; D might be TRBD2 (5 bases). Trimming took 4 bases from V and 6 from J, leaving 10 bases between them. CDR3 length equals 13 residues. Germline lookup yields CDR1 SGHNT and CDR2 YENEEA. The CDR3 sequence is CASSSLDFNEQFF. The CDR3 region has the DNA TGTGCCAGCAGCTCTCTGGACTTCAATGAGCAGTTCTTC. The variable domain in full, with the rest retrieved from reference TRBV11-3 and TRBJ2-1, is EAGVVQSPRYKIIEKKQPVAFWCNPISGHNTLYWYLQNLGQGPELLIRYENEEAVDDSQLPKDRFSAERLKGVDSTLKIQPAELGDSAVYLCASSSLDFNEQFFGPGTRLTVL.

The chain links TRBV5-1 to TRBJ2-7; 13 nucleotides align to TRBD2. This CDR3 contains 14 residues. The V and J ends lost 4 bases and 4 bases, in that order; junction bases with no gene match: 2. CDR1 is SGHRS, CDR2 YFSETQ, per germline. CDR3: CASSGLAGAYEQYF. As DNA, the CDR3 is TGCGCCAGCAGCGGACTAGCGGGAGCATACGAGCAGTACTTC.

The chain employs TRBV6-5 and TRBJ2-1, with 8 nucleotides matching TRBD2. V dropped 3 bases and J dropped 7; count of bases not matched to a gene: 5. The CDR3 consists of 14 residues. Germline lookup yields CDR1 MNHEY and CDR2 SVGAGI. The CDR3 protein is CASSYNGRGNEQFF. The CDR3 region has the DNA TGTGCCAGCAGTTATAACGGGAGGGGGAATGAGCAGTTCTTC.

The J gene is TRBJ2-5, the V gene TRBV5-1; TRBD1 matches 8 bases. CDR3 length: 14 residues. Germline trimming cut 0 bases from V and 4 bases from J; bases unmatched to any gene: 2. CDR1 SGHRS and CDR2 YFSETQ come from the germline V gene. This chain's CDR3 is CASSLATGVETQYF. In DNA, the CDR3 is TGCGCCAGCAGCTTGGCGACAGGGGTAGAGACCCAGTACTTC.

This chain uses TRBV27 with TRBJ2-7; 10 bases are shared with TRBD1. CDR3 size: 15 residues. The junction had 5 bases not matched to a gene; V was cut back by 3 bases and J by 3 bases. CDR1 MNHEY and CDR2 SMNVEV come from the germline V gene (reference sequence). Written as DNA, the CDR3 is TGTGCCAGCAGTTTTTCGGGGACAGGGGTCTACGAGCAGTACTTC. The encoded protein is CASSFSGTGVYEQYF.

The V call is TRBV19, the J call TRBJ2-2, with a possible D match to TRBD2 (6 bases). Germline V gives CDR1 LNHDA, CDR2 SQIVND (reference sequence). The CDR3 loop spans 12 amino acids. Trimming shortened V by 4 bases and J by 6 bases, and 6 bases separated the two germline ends. CDR3 sequence: CASSKRAGELFF. In DNA form, the CDR3 reads TGTGCCAGTAGTAAGCGGGCCGGGGAGCTGTTTTTT. The entire variable domain, with the rest obtained from reference TRBV19 and TRBJ2-2, is as follows: DGGITQSPKYLFRKEGQNVTLSCEQNLNHDAMYWYRQDPGQGLRLIYYSQIVNDFQKGDIAEGYSVSREKKESFPLTVTSAQKNPTAFYLCASSKRAGELFFGEGSRLTVL.

This clone was observed a handful of times. The rearrangement uses TRBV28 and TRBJ1-1, with 7 bases aligning to TRBD1. The CDR3 is 14 residues long. With 4 bases clipped from V and 2 bases from J, the junction kept 4 bases outside the gene matches. From germline, CDR1 is MDHEN and CDR2 SYDVKM. CDR3 sequence (DNA): TGTGCCAGCAGTTCGACAGGGTATAACACTGAAGCTTTCTTT. Protein: CASSSTGYNTEAFF.

The rearrangement links TRBV19 to TRBJ2-7, with D maybe TRBD2 (6 bases). The germline V gene has CDR1 LNHDA and CDR2 SQIVND (reference sequence). The CDR3 is 14 residues long. V shed 5 bases and J shed 6 bases, with 17 bases lying between them. CDR3 nucleotides: TGTGCCAGTAGTTTGGACTACAAGGGATCCGAGCAGTACTTC. Amino acids: CASSLDYKGSEQYF.

This clone has just a few counts. The rearrangement links TRBV14 to TRBJ2-7, with TRBD2 matching 10 bases. CDR3 length equals 15 residues. Germline assignment: CDR1 SGHDN and CDR2 FVKESK. Losses at the gene ends were 6 bases for V and 3 bases for J; bases not matched to a gene: 8. CDR3 coding DNA: TGTGCCAGCAGTCCCCCCGGGACTAGCGACTACGAGCAGTACTTC. This encodes CASSPPGTSDYEQYF. Full variable domain (missing parts from reference TRBV14 and TRBJ2-7): EAGVTQFPSHSVIEKGQTVTLRCDPISGHDNLYWYRRVMGKEIKFLLHFVKESKQDESGMPNNRFLAERTGGTYSTLKVQPAELEDSGVYFCASSPPGTSDYEQYFGPGTRLTVT.

The chain employs TRBV7-9 and TRBJ2-7, with a tentative D call TRBD1 (7 bases). V lost 6 bases and J 6 bases, leaving 18 bases between the germline ends. Germline V gene lookup returns CDR1 SEHNR and CDR2 FQNEAQ (reference sequence). The CDR3 runs to 14 residues. In DNA form, the CDR3 reads TGTGCCAGCAGTCAGACAGGGACTGCAGGCGAGCAGTACTTC. Translation: CASSQTGTAGEQYF.

The chain couples TRBV5-1 to TRBJ2-2; D call uncertain. The CDR3 totals 13 residues. Germline CDR1 reads SGHRS; CDR2 reads YFSETQ. Trimming took 4 bases from V and 4 from J, leaving 8 bases between them. Written as DNA, the CDR3 is TGCGCCAGCAGCCAACAAATCACCGGGGAGCTGTTTTTT. Protein product: CASSQQITGELFF.

This clone was seen more than once but under ten times. This chain uses TRBV10-3 with TRBJ1-1; D remains unclear. V lost 5 bases and J lost 1, with 8 bases in between. Germline loops: CDR1 ENHRY, CDR2 SYGVKD. CDR3 length: 13 amino acids. CDR3 region: CAISQARNTEAFF. The CDR3 coding sequence is TGTGCCATCAGTCAGGCGAGGAACACTGAAGCTTTCTTT.

This chain connects TRBV25-1 to TRBJ1-2; tentatively, D is TRBD1 (5 bases). Trimming shortened V by 1 base and J by 4 bases, and 16 bases separated the two germline ends. Germline V gene data show CDR1 as MGHDK and CDR2 as SYGVNS. CDR3 length: 16 residues. The CDR3 sequence is CASSEFGGQGIYGYTF. The CDR3, as DNA: TGTGCCAGCAGTGAATTCGGTGGCCAGGGCATCTATGGCTACACCTTC.

This clone is a singleton in its sample. The V and J genes are TRBV5-5 and TRBJ2-1; unclear D gene. Germline lookup yields CDR1 SGHKS and CDR2 YYEKEE (reference sequence). V gave up 5 bases and J gave up 2 bases, with 8 bases separating them. CDR3 length: 13 residues. The CDR3 here is CASRSTAYNEQFF. Here the CDR3 DNA reads TGTGCCAGCAGGTCTACAGCCTACAATGAGCAGTTCTTC.

This clone was detected a few times. The rearrangement uses TRBV28 and TRBJ1-2; TRBD1 agrees at 7 bases. Germline loops: CDR1 MDHEN, CDR2 SYDVKM. Trimming at V came to 5 bases and at J to 0 bases, leaving 3 bases not matched to a gene. CDR3 length: 14 residues. CDR3 amino acids: CASSVQGANYGYTF. For the CDR3, the DNA is TGTGCCAGCAGTGTTCAGGGGGCTAACTATGGCTACACCTTC.

This chain links TRBV19 with TRBJ2-7, with D maybe TRBD2 (6 bases). V was cut by 0 bases and J by 1 base, with 16 bases left in between. The germline CDR1 and CDR2 sequences are LNHDA and SQIVND (reference sequence). The CDR3 is made up of 17 amino acids. The CDR3 DNA follows: TGTGCCAGTAGTATAGACGGCAGGGAGGCTGTTTCCTACGAGCAGTACTTC. Its translation: CASSIDGREAVSYEQYF.

The chain joins TRBV4-2 to TRBJ2-7, with D unclear. The CDR3 spans 13 residues. Germline CDR1 is LGHNA and CDR2 is YNFKEQ. Trimming pared 0 bases from V and 3 bases from J, leaving 6 bases between. The DNA for the CDR3 is TGTGCCAGCAGCCAAGATAGTGGCTACGAGCAGTACTTC. It yields the protein CASSQDSGYEQYF.

The V and J genes are TRBV6-5 and TRBJ2-3, with 7 positions matching TRBD1. Germline V gene lookup returns CDR1 MNHEY and CDR2 SVGAGI. There are 12 residues in the CDR3. V dropped 3 bases and J dropped 13; count of bases not matched to a gene: 7. CDR3 protein: CASSYEGAREYF. The DNA of the CDR3 is TGTGCCAGCAGTTATGAGGGGGCAAGAGAGTATTTT.

This sequence joins TRBV18 and TRBJ1-2, with a weak D call TRBD1 (5 bases). Trimming stripped 3 bases from V and 2 bases from J, with 10 bases between. The length of the CDR3 is 14 residues. Germline CDR1 and CDR2: KGHSH and LQKENI. CDR3 in amino acids: CASSPPQENYGYTF. The CDR3 DNA is TGTGCCAGCTCACCTCCACAGGAGAACTATGGCTACACCTTC.

The table lists this clone with a count of one. V is TRBV7-7 and J is TRBJ2-1; D is unresolved. Germline V gene lookup returns CDR1 SSHAT and CDR2 FNYEAQ (reference sequence). The V and J ends lost 4 bases and 5 bases respectively, with 15 bases between them. The CDR3 is 15 residues long. In DNA, the CDR3 is TGTGCCAGCAGCTCCTCGGTGGAGCTACACAATGAGCAGTTCTTC. This sequence encodes CASSSSVELHNEQFF.